These 26 T cell receptor beta chains were all obtained from the same sample, sequenced in a study of beta chain features in type 1 diabetes. Study results and caveats: Within each of all four CD4+ subsets, Type 1 diabetes patients had TCRB CDR3s that were moderately but significantly shorter.

No antigen has been identified for these receptors. Expressed TCRB transcripts were sequenced, since all the RNA that had been isolated was reverse transcribed. The method was immunoSEQ multiplex PCR; TCRdb's version includes in-frame clones alone and lacks a portion of them. This sample has under 300,000 clones, with around 16% found just once. The sample taken for sequencing was naive CD4+ T cells from blood. Receptors originate from a man between 25 and 39 years old with type 1 diabetes.

This clone was detected only a few times. This CDR3 reads CASSSSQVTDTQYF. CDR3 coding DNA: TGTGCCAGCAGCTCAAGTCAGGTTACAGATACGCAGTATTTT. The chain carries TRBV7-9 and TRBJ2-3; D is undetermined. Trimming took off 4 bases at V and 3 bases at J, with 11 bases between the two ends. Germline CDR1 reads SEHNR; CDR2 reads FQNEAQ (reference sequence). The CDR3 has 14 residues.

The chain carries TRBV9 and TRBJ2-7; D is possibly TRBD2 (5 bases). Germline V gene lookup returns CDR1 SGDLS and CDR2 YYNGEE. V shed 0 bases and J shed 5 bases, with 9 bases lying between them. The CDR3 runs to 13 residues. The CDR3 loop is CASSVERGHEQYF. DNA of the CDR3: TGTGCCAGCAGCGTAGAGAGAGGGCACGAGCAGTACTTC.

In its sample, this clone was seen a few times. CDR3: CASSAGEGFRRGTDTQYF. The CDR3 DNA follows: TGTGCCAGCAGTGCAGGGGAGGGCTTTCGAAGGGGCACAGATACGCAGTATTTT. This chain links TRBV25-1 with TRBJ2-3; tentative D call: TRBD2 (7 bases). Per the germline V gene, CDR1 is MGHDK and CDR2 is SYGVNS. The V end was cut by 4 bases, the J end by 1 base, with 21 bases between. This CDR3 has 18 amino acids.

The chain has TRBV4-1 and TRBJ1-4; 8 nucleotides match TRBD1. The ends lost 0 bases at V and 7 bases at J; junction bases unmatched: 10. The CDR3 extends over 17 amino acids. Germline values: CDR1 MGHRA, CDR2 YSYEKL. CDR3 sequence: CASSQEQGTGRGEKLFF. In DNA, the CDR3 is TGCGCCAGCAGCCAAGAGCAGGGGACAGGCCGAGGTGAAAAACTGTTTTTT.

This clone was recorded a few times. V gene TRBV29-1 combines with J gene TRBJ2-5; D remains ambiguous. The CDR3 spans 12 residues. The V gene's germline CDR1 is SQVTM and CDR2 ANQGSEA. V dropped 4 bases and J dropped 4 bases, with 10 bases sitting between them. Here the CDR3 DNA reads TGCAGCGTTGGAGGTGGCGCAGAGACCCAGTACTTC. Translating it yields CSVGGGAETQYF.

The chain links TRBV28 to TRBJ2-2, with a tentative D call TRBD1 (6 bases). CDR1 and CDR2 from the germline V gene are MDHEN and SYDVKM. CDR3 length: 15 amino acids. The V end was cut by 5 bases, the J end by 3 bases, with 13 bases between. The CDR3 sequence is CASSQGGSDTGELFF. The CDR3 coding sequence is TGTGCCAGCAGTCAAGGGGGTTCTGACACCGGGGAGCTGTTTTTT.

This clone has just a few counts. The chain is built from TRBV7-9 and TRBJ2-7; TRBD1 might be the D (6 bases). Germline assignment: CDR1 SEHNR and CDR2 FQNEAQ (reference sequence). Deletions cut 5 bases from V and 3 bases from J, with 14 bases between. This CDR3 spans 14 amino acids. CDR3 sequence: CASSIWTDGYEQYF. The DNA for the CDR3 is TGTGCCAGCAGCATATGGACAGATGGCTACGAGCAGTACTTC.

The sample holds a few counts of this clone. DNA of the CDR3: TGCGCCAGCAGCTGGACTAGCGGACCCTACGAGCAGTACTTC. It codes for CASSWTSGPYEQYF. V gene TRBV5-1 combines with J gene TRBJ2-7, with 10 nucleotides matching TRBD2. CDR1 is SGHRS, CDR2 YFSETQ, per germline. This CDR3 spans 14 amino acids. V shed 3 bases, J shed 2 bases, and the junction held 2 bases outside the gene matches.

This clone was counted between two and nine times. The chain is built from TRBV29-1 and TRBJ2-3; 9 bases map to TRBD2. CDR3 length: 13 amino acids. Germline CDR1 SQVTM, CDR2 ANQGSEA. Germline trimming cut 7 bases from V and 2 bases from J; bases unmatched to any gene: 4. This CDR3 is CSASGRTTDTQYF. CDR3 bases: TGCAGCGCAAGCGGGAGGACCACAGATACGCAGTATTTT.

The V call is TRBV30, the J call TRBJ2-1; the D gene is possibly TRBD1 (6 bases). The CDR3 covers 12 residues. Trimming took off 3 bases at V and 8 bases at J, with 11 bases between the two ends. Germline V CDR1 and CDR2: GTSNPN, SVGIG (reference sequence). The CDR3: CAWRARGDEQFF. CDR3 bases: TGTGCCTGGAGAGCCAGGGGAGATGAGCAGTTCTTC. The full variable domain, in which reference TRBV30 and TRBJ2-1 provide the parts outside the CDR3, is SQTIHQWPATLVQPVGSPLSLECTVEGTSNPNLYWYRQAAGRGLQLLFYSVGIGQISSEVPQNLSASRPQDRQFILSSKKLLLSDSGFYLCAWRARGDEQFFGPGTRLTVL.

This chain links TRBV29-1 with TRBJ2-1, with D perhaps assigned TRBD1 or TRBD2 (5 bases each). Deletions cut 7 bases from V and 5 bases from J, with 15 bases between. The CDR3 is made up of 13 amino acids. From germline, CDR1 is SQVTM and CDR2 ANQGSEA. The CDR3 spells CSATGTEHNEQFF. The CDR3 DNA sequence: TGCAGCGCTACCGGGACGGAACACAATGAGCAGTTCTTC.

The chain recombines TRBV18 with TRBJ2-5; a possible D gene is TRBD1 (6 bases). The ends were cut back, 3 bases at V and 5 bases at J, with 13 bases in the middle. This CDR3 has 14 residues. CDR1 KGHSH and CDR2 LQKENI come from the germline V gene. The CDR3 spells CASSPIRTGETQYF. The DNA for the CDR3 is TGTGCCAGCTCACCGATCCGAACAGGGGAGACCCAGTACTTC.

V and J are TRBV27 and TRBJ1-1; D remains unclear. With 11 bases removed from V and 1 base from J, the gap between germline ends came to 5 bases. The CDR3 sequence is 10 residues long. Germline V gene data show CDR1 as MNHEY and CDR2 as SMNVEV (reference sequence). The DNA for the CDR3 is TGTGCCTGGACGAACACTGAAGCTTTCTTT. Amino acid sequence: CAWTNTEAFF.

The gene calls are TRBV11-1 and TRBJ2-3; 9 bases fit TRBD1. Trimming at V came to 5 bases and at J to 6 bases, leaving 9 bases not matched to a gene. The CDR3 is 15 amino acids. Germline values: CDR1 SGHAT, CDR2 FQDESV (reference sequence). CDR3: CASSRTGGWDDTQYF. CDR3 nucleotide sequence: TGTGCCAGCAGCCGCACAGGGGGCTGGGACGATACGCAGTATTTT. Based on the CDR3 plus reference TRBV11-1 and TRBJ2-3, the full variable domain is EAEVAQSPRYKITEKSQAVAFWCDPISGHATLYWYRQILGQGPELLVQFQDESVVDDSQLPKDRFSAERLKGVDSTLKIQPAELGDSAMYLCASSRTGGWDDTQYFGPGTRLTVL.

A few counts support this clone. This sample also contains other DNA sequences that code for the same CDR3. This chain links TRBV5-1 with TRBJ2-1; 7 bases match TRBD2. This CDR3 region has 15 residues. The V and J ends lost 2 bases and 0 bases, in that order; junction bases with no gene match: 2. Germline CDR1 reads SGHRS; CDR2 reads YFSETQ. This chain's CDR3 is CASSLAGSSYNEQFF. CDR3 bases: TGCGCCAGCAGCTTAGCGGGGAGCTCCTACAATGAGCAGTTCTTC.

The V gene is TRBV27, the J gene TRBJ2-7, with D perhaps TRBD1 (5 bases). The germline V gene has CDR1 MNHEY and CDR2 SMNVEV (reference sequence). Trimming took 5 bases from V and 9 from J, leaving 17 bases between them. This CDR3 is built from 13 residues. This CDR3 reads CASSLLDKSGQYF. In nucleotides, the CDR3 is TGTGCCAGCAGTCTATTGGACAAATCAGGGCAGTACTTC.

The rearrangement uses TRBV7-2 and TRBJ2-7; 10 bases are a match to TRBD2. The CDR3 runs to 17 residues. The germline gives CDR1 SGHTA, CDR2 FQGNSA. V shed 1 base, J shed 7 bases, and the junction held 13 bases outside the gene matches. The DNA of the CDR3 is TGTGCCAGCAGCTTAGGGGGTAGCGGGAGGCTGGCCGGTGAGCAGTACTTC. Residues: CASSLGGSGRLAGEQYF.

This clone was observed a few times. The rearrangement joins TRBV29-1 to TRBJ2-5; TRBD2 matches 8 bases. Germline CDR1 SQVTM, CDR2 ANQGSEA. V was clipped by 6 bases and J by 5 bases; unmatched bases: 8. The CDR3 loop spans 13 amino acids. The CDR3 DNA reads TGCAGCGTCAAGGGGACTAGGCCGGAGACCCAGTACTTC. Translating gives CSVKGTRPETQYF. Full variable domain (missing parts from reference TRBV29-1 and TRBJ2-5): SAVISQKPSRDICQRGTSLTIQCQVDSQVTMMFWYRQQPGQSLTLIATANQGSEATYESGFVIDKFPISRPNLTFSTLTVSNMSPEDSSIYLCSVKGTRPETQYFGPGTRLLVL.

The V gene is TRBV30, the J gene TRBJ2-1; no firm D call. The CDR3 consists of 12 residues. V gave up 3 bases and J gave up 13 bases, with 16 bases separating them. Germline lookup yields CDR1 GTSNPN and CDR2 SVGIG (reference sequence). In nucleotides, the CDR3 is TGTGCCTGGAGCGTGGACCCGAGTCGTCAGTTCTTC. Its protein product is CAWSVDPSRQFF.

This chain connects TRBV7-9 to TRBJ1-2, with D possibly TRBD1 on 6 matching bases. The CDR3 is 13 amino acids. Germline V gives CDR1 SEHNR, CDR2 FQNEAQ (reference sequence). V dropped 4 bases and J dropped 6 bases, with 12 bases sitting between them. CDR3 in DNA: TGTGCCAGCAGCTCAATACAGGGCGATGGCTACACCTTC. This translates into CASSSIQGDGYTF.

CDR3 residues: CASSLGTSGRAFNEQFF. In DNA form, the CDR3 reads TGCGCCAGCAGCTTGGGGACTAGCGGGAGGGCCTTCAATGAGCAGTTCTTC. This chain links TRBV5-1 with TRBJ2-1, with 15 bases lining up with TRBD2. Unmatched junction bases numbered 4, after V lost 0 bases and J lost 6 bases. The CDR3 is 17 residues long. Germline V CDR1 and CDR2: SGHRS, YFSETQ.

This clone has only a few counts. The V and J genes are TRBV29-1 and TRBJ2-2; TRBD2 might be the D (5 bases). CDR3 length equals 12 residues. Trimming left V 5 bases short and J 6 bases short, with 10 bases between. Germline loops: CDR1 SQVTM, CDR2 ANQGSEA. The CDR3, as DNA: TGCAGCGTTCTAAGCGGATCCGGGGAGCTGTTTTTT. As protein: CSVLSGSGELFF.

Only a few counts were recorded for this clone. The chain joins TRBV6-1 to TRBJ2-7, with D possibly being TRBD1 (5 bases). From germline, CDR1 is MNHNS and CDR2 SASEGT. Trimming removed 3 bases from V and 3 bases from J, with 18 bases in between. This CDR3 contains 16 residues. The CDR3 DNA sequence: TGTGCCAGCAGTGACCTCCTTATAAGACAGATCTACGAGCAGTACTTC. As protein: CASSDLLIRQIYEQYF.

V is TRBV30 and J is TRBJ2-7, with a tentative D call TRBD1 (6 bases). This CDR3 region has 12 residues. Germline values: CDR1 GTSNPN, CDR2 SVGIG (reference sequence). V lost 3 bases, J lost 6 bases, and 12 bases lay in between. CDR3 region: CAWSRQEREQYF. CDR3 nucleotides: TGTGCCTGGAGCCGACAGGAACGCGAGCAGTACTTC.

The chain carries TRBV23-1 and TRBJ1-2; TRBD1 agrees at 8 bases. TRBV23-1 is labeled an ORF, and its function is uncertain. Trimming at V came to 6 bases and at J to 8 bases, leaving 14 bases not matched to a gene. The CDR3 is 15 amino acids. The CDR3 coding sequence is TGCGCCAGCAGGGGGGACAGGAGCATTCAGAGGGGCTACACCTTC. This translates into CASRGDRSIQRGYTF.

This clone is a singleton in its sample. CDR3 region: CASSQGYRDGYTF. The CDR3 region has the DNA TGTGCCAGCAGCCAAGGATACAGGGATGGCTACACCTTC. This rearrangement joins TRBV4-2 to TRBJ1-2; possibly TRBD1 for D (6 bases). The germline gives CDR1 LGHNA, CDR2 YNFKEQ. V was trimmed by 1 base and J by 6 bases, leaving 9 bases between them. CDR3 length: 13 residues.